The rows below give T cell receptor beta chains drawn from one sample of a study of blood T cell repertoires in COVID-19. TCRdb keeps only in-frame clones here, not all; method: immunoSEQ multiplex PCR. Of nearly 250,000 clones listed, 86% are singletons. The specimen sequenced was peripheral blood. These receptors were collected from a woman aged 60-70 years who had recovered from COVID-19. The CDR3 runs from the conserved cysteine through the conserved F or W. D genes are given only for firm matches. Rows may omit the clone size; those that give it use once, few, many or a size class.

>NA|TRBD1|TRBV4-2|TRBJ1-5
CASSQATGDNQPQHF
TGTGCCAGCAGCCAAGCGACAGGGGATAATCAGCCCCAGCATTTT
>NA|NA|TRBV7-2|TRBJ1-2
CASSLGGGLGYTF
TGTGCCAGCAGCTTAGGGGGGGGGCTTGGCTACACCTTC
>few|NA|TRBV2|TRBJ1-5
CASSELGALRPQHF
TGTGCCAGCAGTGAATTGGGCGCCCTTCGGCCCCAGCATTTT
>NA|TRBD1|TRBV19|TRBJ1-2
CATRTGDMGGYTF
TGTGCCACTAGGACAGGGGACATGGGTGGCTACACCTTC
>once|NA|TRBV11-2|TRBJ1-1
CASSLDSLARGTSEAFF
TGTGCCAGCAGCTTAGATAGCCTCGCCAGGGGTACTTCTGAAGCTTTCTTT
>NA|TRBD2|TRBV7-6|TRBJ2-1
CASSLASGEQFF
TGTGCCAGCAGCTTAGCTAGCGGGGAGCAGTTCTTC
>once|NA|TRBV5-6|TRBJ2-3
CASSSAPQGDTQYF
TGTGCCAGCAGCTCTGCCCCCCAGGGAGATACGCAGTATTTT
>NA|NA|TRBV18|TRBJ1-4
CASSSSGVLTGNEKLFF
TGTGCCAGCTCATCAAGCGGCGTCCTAACAGGGAATGAAAAACTGTTTTTT
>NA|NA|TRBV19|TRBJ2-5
CASSKQVDETQYF
TGTGCCAGTAGTAAACAGGTGGACGAGACCCAGTACTTC
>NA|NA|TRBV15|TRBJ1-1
CATSNYNTEAFF
TGTGCCACCAGCAACTATAACACTGAAGCTTTCTTT
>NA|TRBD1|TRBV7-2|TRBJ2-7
CASSPMYRGGEQYF
TGTGCCAGCAGCCCGATGTACAGGGGCGGCGAGCAGTACTTC
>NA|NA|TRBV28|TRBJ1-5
CASSTASNQPQHF
TGTGCCAGCAGTACAGCTAGCAATCAGCCCCAGCATTTT
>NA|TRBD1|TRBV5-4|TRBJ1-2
CASSLKGQGALGYTF
TGTGCCAGCAGCTTGAAGGGACAGGGGGCGCTTGGCTACACCTTC
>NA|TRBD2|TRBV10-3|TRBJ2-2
CAISEPEQIRTSGEFANTGELFF
TGTGCCATCAGTGAGCCCGAGCAGATTCGGACTAGCGGGGAATTCGCGAACACCGGGGAGCTGTTTTTT
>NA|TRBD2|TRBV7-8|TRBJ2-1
CASRRSGGSGANEQFF
TGTGCCAGCAGAAGGAGCGGGGGGTCAGGGGCCAATGAGCAGTTCTTC
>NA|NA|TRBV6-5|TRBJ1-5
CASSKWTDQPQHF
TGTGCCAGCAGTAAATGGACAGATCAGCCCCAGCATTTT
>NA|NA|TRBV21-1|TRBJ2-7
CASSKTRGGVSYEQYF
TGTGCCAGCAGCAAAACCCGGGGGGGGGTATCCTACGAGCAGTACTTC
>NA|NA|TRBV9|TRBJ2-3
CASSPGGAGPTTATQYF
TGTGCCAGCAGCCCCGGAGGCGCCGGGCCAACCACGGCTACGCAGTATTTT
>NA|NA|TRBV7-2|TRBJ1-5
CASSLFGQGSQPQHF
TGTGCCAGCAGCTTATTCGGTCAGGGGTCTCAGCCCCAGCATTTT
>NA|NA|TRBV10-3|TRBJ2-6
CAIGLDTSGANVLTF
TGTGCCATCGGCCTGGACACTTCTGGGGCCAACGTCCTGACTTTC
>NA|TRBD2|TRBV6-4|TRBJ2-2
CASSPTSGGPGELFF
TGTGCCAGCAGCCCTACTAGCGGGGGGCCCGGGGAGCTGTTTTTT
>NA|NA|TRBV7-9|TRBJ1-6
CASNRGRGAPNSPLHF
TGTGCCAGCAACCGAGGGCGGGGGGCCCCTAATTCACCCCTCCACTTT
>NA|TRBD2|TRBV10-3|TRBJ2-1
CAISGSSGGVHEQFF
TGTGCCATCAGTGGGAGTAGCGGGGGGGTTCATGAGCAGTTCTTC
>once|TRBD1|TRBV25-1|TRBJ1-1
CASLVTGATEAFF
TGTGCCAGCCTGGTGACAGGGGCGACTGAAGCTTTCTTT
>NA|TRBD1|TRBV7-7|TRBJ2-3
CASSLGGRGLGDTQYF
TGTGCTAGCAGCTTAGGAGGCAGGGGGCTTGGTGATACGCAGTATTTT
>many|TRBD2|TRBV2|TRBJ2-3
CASSENERTSGVKDTQYF
TGTGCCAGCAGTGAAAATGAGCGGACTAGCGGGGTTAAAGATACGCAGTATTTT
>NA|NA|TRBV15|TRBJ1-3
CATSRGRRNTIYF
TGTGCCACCAGTCGGGGTCGGAGAAACACCATATATTTT
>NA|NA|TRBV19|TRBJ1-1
CASSPLRSAEAFF
TGTGCCAGTAGTCCTTTAAGGAGTGCTGAAGCTTTCTTT
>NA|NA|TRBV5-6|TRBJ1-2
CASSPGGARGYTF
TGTGCCAGCAGCCCCGGGGGGGCAAGAGGCTACACCTTC
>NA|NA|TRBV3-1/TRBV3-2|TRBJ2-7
CASSQAPGTSGLGQYF
TGTGCCAGCAGCCAAGCCCCCGGGACATCGGGCCTCGGGCAGTACTTC
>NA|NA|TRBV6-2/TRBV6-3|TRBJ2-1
CASSYRTEQFF
TGTGCCAGCAGTTACCGGACAGAACAGTTCTTC
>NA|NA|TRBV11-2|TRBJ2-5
CASSRTSQETQYF
TGTGCCAGCAGCCGTACAAGTCAAGAGACCCAGTACTTC
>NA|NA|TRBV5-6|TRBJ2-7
CASSLGQLYEQYF
TGTGCCAGCAGCTTGGGACAGTTATACGAGCAGTACTTC
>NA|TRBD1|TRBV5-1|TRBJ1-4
CASSLQGANEKLFF
TGCGCCAGCAGCCTACAGGGGGCTAATGAAAAACTGTTTTTT
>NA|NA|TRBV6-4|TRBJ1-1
CASSAGRNTEAFF
TGTGCCAGCAGCGCGGGACGGAACACTGAAGCTTTCTTT
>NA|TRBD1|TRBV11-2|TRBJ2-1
CASSRDSNPYNEQFF
TGTGCCAGCAGTCGGGACAGCAACCCCTACAATGAGCAGTTCTTC
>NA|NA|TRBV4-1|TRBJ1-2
CASSPRGGLYGYTF
TGCGCCAGCAGCCCCCGCGGGGGTCTCTATGGCTACACCTTC
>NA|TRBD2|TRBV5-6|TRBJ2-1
CASRPVASGGLPEQFF
TGTGCCAGCAGGCCCGTGGCTAGCGGGGGCCTCCCTGAGCAGTTCTTC
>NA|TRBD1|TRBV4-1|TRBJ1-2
CASGLDRGRDGYGYTF
TGCGCCAGCGGCCTGGACAGGGGGCGCGATGGGTATGGCTACACCTTC
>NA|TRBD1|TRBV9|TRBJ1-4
CASSAPQGPEKLFF
TGTGCCAGCAGCGCTCCACAGGGGCCTGAAAAACTGTTTTTT